This TCR beta chain was retrieved from a study of T cell responses to AZD1222 COVID-19 vaccine. On the study more broadly: Some second doses came at about 4 weeks and others at about 12 weeks; these were pooled.

Trimming took 3 bases from V and 10 from J; bases not matched to a gene: 11. This CDR3 region has 16 residues. CDR1 and CDR2 (germline): SGHTA, FQGNSA. The assay was immunoSEQ multiplex PCR, and TCRdb's table has in-frame clones only and misses some. The repertoire holds 90,000 to 150,000 clones, with about 91% as singletons. This clone has just one count. Its target is unknown. Broader study findings: All repertoire sampling was performed exclusively after the peak T cell response.

The sequencing here drew on peripheral blood, taken on day 0 of AZD1222 vaccination. This receptor was identified in an adult in good health. V is TRBV7-2 and J is TRBJ1-6; 8 nucleotides agree with TRBD1. The CDR3 DNA follows: TGTGCCAGCAGCTTTTTCCAGGGGGCTTCTCAGTCACCCCTCCACTTT. Translation: CASSFFQGASQSPLHF.